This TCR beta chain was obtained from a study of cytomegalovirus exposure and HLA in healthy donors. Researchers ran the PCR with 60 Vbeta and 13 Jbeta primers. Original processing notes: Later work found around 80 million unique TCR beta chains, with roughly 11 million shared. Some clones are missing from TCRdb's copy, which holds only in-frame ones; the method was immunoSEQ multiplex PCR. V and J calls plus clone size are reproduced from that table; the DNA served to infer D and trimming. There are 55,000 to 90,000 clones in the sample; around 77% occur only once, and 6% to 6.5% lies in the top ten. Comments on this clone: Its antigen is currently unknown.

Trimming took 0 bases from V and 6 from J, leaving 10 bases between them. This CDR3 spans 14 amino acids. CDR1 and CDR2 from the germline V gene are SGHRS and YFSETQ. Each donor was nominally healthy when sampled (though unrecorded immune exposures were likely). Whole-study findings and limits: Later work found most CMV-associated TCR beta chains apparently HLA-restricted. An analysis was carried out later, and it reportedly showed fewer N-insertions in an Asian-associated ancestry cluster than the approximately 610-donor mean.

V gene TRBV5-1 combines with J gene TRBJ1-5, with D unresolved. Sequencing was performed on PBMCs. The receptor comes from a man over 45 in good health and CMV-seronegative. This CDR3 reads CASSLGEGGQPQHF. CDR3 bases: TGCGCCAGCAGCTTGGGCGAGGGTGGTCAGCCCCAGCATTTT.